This T cell receptor (beta chain) was found in a study of shared clonotypes between healthy human individuals. Deep-level settings were used for running the assay. Original handling: Filtering differed, since immunoSEQ gave only junction sequences and no quality scores. Only in-frame clones appear in the TCRdb table, and some are missing; sequencing was by immunoSEQ multiplex PCR. V and J calls and clone size come straight from that table; D and trimming were deduced from the DNA. Of 2 million or so clones listed, about 94% are singletons. Study-level results: Naive subsets generally had larger estimated richness than memory subsets.

Terminally differentiated effector memory CD45RA+ cells were excluded by CCR7 positive selection of CD45RO-negative cells. A note on this clone: Its antigen remains unknown.

This sequence originates from a man in his late teens or twenties in good health. Sequenced material: naive CD8+ T cells sorted from blood.

The CDR3 DNA follows: TGTGCCAGCAGCCGGGCTAGCGGGACCTACAATGAGCAGTTCTTC. This encodes CASSRASGTYNEQFF. The chain employs TRBV9 and TRBJ2-1, with 9 bases fitting TRBD2. Germline CDR1 reads SGDLS; CDR2 reads YYNGEE. The CDR3 has 15 amino acids. V lost 4 bases and J lost 2; bases outside the gene matches: 4.